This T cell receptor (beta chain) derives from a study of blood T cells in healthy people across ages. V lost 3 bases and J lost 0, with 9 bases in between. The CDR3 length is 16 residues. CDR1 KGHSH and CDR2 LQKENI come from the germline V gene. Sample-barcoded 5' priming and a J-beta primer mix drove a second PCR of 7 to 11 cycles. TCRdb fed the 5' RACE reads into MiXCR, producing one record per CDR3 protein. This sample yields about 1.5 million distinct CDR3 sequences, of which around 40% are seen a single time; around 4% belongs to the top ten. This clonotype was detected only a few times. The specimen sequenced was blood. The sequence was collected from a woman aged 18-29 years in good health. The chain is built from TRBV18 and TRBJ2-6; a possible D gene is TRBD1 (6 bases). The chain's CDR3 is CASSPWTASGANVLTF. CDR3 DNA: TGTGCCAGCTCACCTTGGACAGCCTCTGGGGCCAACGTCCTGACTTTC.